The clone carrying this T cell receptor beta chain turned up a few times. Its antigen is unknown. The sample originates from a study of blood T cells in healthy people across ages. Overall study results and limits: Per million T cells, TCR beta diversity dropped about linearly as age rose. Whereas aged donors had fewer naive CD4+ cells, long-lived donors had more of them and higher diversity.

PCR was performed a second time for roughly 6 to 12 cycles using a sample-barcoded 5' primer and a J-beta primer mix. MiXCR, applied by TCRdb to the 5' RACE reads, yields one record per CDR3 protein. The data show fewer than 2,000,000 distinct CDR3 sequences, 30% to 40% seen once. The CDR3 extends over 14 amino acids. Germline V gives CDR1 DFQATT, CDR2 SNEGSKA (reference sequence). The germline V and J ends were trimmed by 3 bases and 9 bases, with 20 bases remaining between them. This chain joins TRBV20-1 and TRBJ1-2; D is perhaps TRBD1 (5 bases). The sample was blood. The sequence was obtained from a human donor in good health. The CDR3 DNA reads TGCAGTGCTAGGGCGGGGACCTCCCCCTGGCGCTACACCTTC. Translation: CSARAGTSPWRYTF.